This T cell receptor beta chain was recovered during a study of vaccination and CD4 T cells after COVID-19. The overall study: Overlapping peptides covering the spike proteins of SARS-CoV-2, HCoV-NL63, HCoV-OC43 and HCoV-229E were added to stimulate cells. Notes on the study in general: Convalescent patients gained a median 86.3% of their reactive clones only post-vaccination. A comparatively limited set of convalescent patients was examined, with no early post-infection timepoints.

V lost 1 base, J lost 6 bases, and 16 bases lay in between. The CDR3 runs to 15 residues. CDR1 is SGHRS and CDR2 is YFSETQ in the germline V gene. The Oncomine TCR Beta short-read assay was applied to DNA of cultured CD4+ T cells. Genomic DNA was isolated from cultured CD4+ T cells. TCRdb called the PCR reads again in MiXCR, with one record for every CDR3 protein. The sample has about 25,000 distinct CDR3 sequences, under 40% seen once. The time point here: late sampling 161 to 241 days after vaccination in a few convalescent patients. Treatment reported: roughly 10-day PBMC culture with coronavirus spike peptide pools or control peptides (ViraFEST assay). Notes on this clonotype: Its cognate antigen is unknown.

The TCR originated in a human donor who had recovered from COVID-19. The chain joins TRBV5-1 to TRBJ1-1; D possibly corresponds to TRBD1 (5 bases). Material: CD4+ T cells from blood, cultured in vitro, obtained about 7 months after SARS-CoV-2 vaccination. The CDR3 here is CASSLSPGINPEAFF. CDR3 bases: TGCGCCAGCAGCTTGTCGCCAGGGATTAACCCTGAAGCTTTCTTT.